The 20 T cell receptor beta chains listed next were all sequenced from one sample in a study of cytomegalovirus exposure and HLA in healthy donors. PCR amplification relied on 60 Vbeta primers (plus 13 Jbeta primers). Here immunoSEQ multiplex PCR was the method, and the copy in TCRdb shows in-frame clones only, minus some. The data show around 100,000 clones, around 61% seen once. The sample taken for sequencing was PBMCs. These TCRs come from a woman aged 25 to 39 in good health and CMV-seronegative.

The J gene is TRBJ1-2, the V gene TRBV7-2, with D unclear. The germline gives CDR1 SGHTA, CDR2 FQGNSA. The V end lost 5 bases, the J end lost 8 bases, and 9 bases lay between the germline ends. The length of the CDR3 is 11 residues. In DNA form, the CDR3 reads TGTGCCAGCAGCAACCAGAGGGGCTACACCTTC. Translated: CASSNQRGYTF.

The V gene is TRBV5-4, the J gene TRBJ2-7, with D perhaps TRBD2 (6 bases). V was cut by 2 bases and J by 2 bases, with 11 bases left in between. The germline gives CDR1 SGHNT, CDR2 YYREEE (reference sequence). This CDR3 has 14 residues. In DNA, the CDR3 is TGTGCCAGCAGCTTTAGAGGGACTCCCTACGAGCAGTACTTC. Amino acid sequence: CASSFRGTPYEQYF.

The chain couples TRBV5-6 to TRBJ2-7, with TRBD1 matching 8 bases. V lost 4 bases to trimming and J lost 7 bases; unmatched junction nucleotides: 10. This CDR3 contains 14 residues. From germline, CDR1 is SGHDT and CDR2 YYEEEE. The DNA for the CDR3 is TGTGCCAGCAGCGCGGGACAGGCCGTGGGGGAGCAGTACTTC. Translated: CASSAGQAVGEQYF. Together with reference TRBV5-6 and TRBJ2-7, the CDR3 gives the full variable domain: DAGVTQSPTHLIKTRGQQVTLRCSPKSGHDTVSWYQQALGQGPQFIFQYYEEEERQRGNFPDRFSGHQFPNYSSELNVNALLLGDSALYLCASSAGQAVGEQYFGPGTRLTVT.

The chain carries TRBV27 and TRBJ1-1; 10 bases map to TRBD1. J was trimmed by 5 bases and V by 5 bases; bases with no gene match: 8. Germline V lookup: CDR1 MNHEY, CDR2 SMNVEV (reference sequence). The CDR3 length is 15 residues. The CDR3 nucleotides are TGTGCCAGCAGTAACCGACAGGGGGCGGGTACTGAAGCTTTCTTT. Translated, it gives CASSNRQGAGTEAFF.

This chain joins TRBV30 and TRBJ2-2; D gene ambiguous. The CDR3 loop spans 14 amino acids. V lost 4 bases, J lost 5 bases, and 14 bases lay in between. Germline CDR1 GTSNPN, CDR2 SVGIG (reference sequence). DNA for the CDR3: TGTGCCTGGAATACCCGGGTTAGGACCGGGGAGCTGTTTTTT. Protein: CAWNTRVRTGELFF.

This clone was seen only once. The V gene is TRBV19, the J gene TRBJ2-7; 9 positions agree with TRBD1. This CDR3 comprises 16 residues. V lost 6 bases, J lost 0 bases, and 9 bases stayed unmatched. In germline, CDR1 is LNHDA, CDR2 SQIVND (reference sequence). The CDR3 nucleotides are TGTGCCAGTAGGTCCACAGGGGGCGTTAGCTCCTACGAGCAGTACTTC. Its translation is CASRSTGGVSSYEQYF.

This chain joins TRBV27 and TRBJ1-5; no clear D gene. The CDR3 sequence is 14 residues long. The V and J ends lost 3 bases and 0 bases respectively, with 6 bases between them. CDR1 is MNHEY and CDR2 is SMNVEV in the germline V gene (reference sequence). DNA of the CDR3: TGTGCCAGCAGTTTGGAGTATAGCAATCAGCCCCAGCATTTT. This sequence encodes CASSLEYSNQPQHF.

This sequence joins TRBV27 and TRBJ2-1; TRBD2 agrees at 10 bases. Per germline, CDR1 MNHEY and CDR2 SMNVEV (reference sequence). The junction had 4 bases not matched to a gene; V was cut back by 3 bases and J by 8 bases. The CDR3 covers 14 residues. In DNA, the CDR3 is TGTGCCAGCAGTTTCGGGACTAGCGTCCATGAGCAGTTCTTC. It encodes CASSFGTSVHEQFF.

This CDR3 reads CASSQGPGNEQFF. As DNA, the CDR3 is TGCGCCAGCAGCCAAGGGCCGGGAAATGAGCAGTTCTTC. The chain combines TRBV4-3 with TRBJ2-1; weak D call: TRBD2 (5 bases). V lost 1 base to trimming and J lost 7 bases, with 8 bases between them. Germline V gives CDR1 LGHNA, CDR2 YSLEER. The CDR3 consists of 13 residues.

This clone was seen a few times. The rearrangement uses TRBV28 and TRBJ2-7, with TRBD2 matching 7 bases. CDR1 and CDR2 from the germline V gene are MDHEN and SYDVKM. After removal of 6 bases from V and 0 bases from J, the junction contained 5 bases not matched to a gene. The CDR3 is 14 amino acids. Here the CDR3 DNA reads TGTGCCAGCAGAGGTCTAGCGGACTCCTACGAGCAGTACTTC. Protein sequence: CASRGLADSYEQYF.

This clone appeared once. The genes are TRBV2 and TRBJ2-2, with D maybe TRBD1 (8 bases). There are 14 residues in the CDR3. The germline V gene has CDR1 SNHLY and CDR2 FYNNEI. Trimming took off 8 bases at V and 4 bases at J, with 14 bases between the two ends. The CDR3 region is CASQDREGTGELFF. The CDR3 nucleotides are TGTGCCAGCCAGGACAGGGAGGGCACCGGGGAGCTGTTTTTT.

This clone was seen a single time. This chain connects TRBV7-2 to TRBJ2-5, with 7 bases aligning to TRBD1. The last part of the DNA fits TRBJ2-7 better; the J call may be wrong. This CDR3 comprises 14 residues. CDR1 and CDR2 from the germline V gene are SGHTA and FQGNSA. The CDR3 spells CASSSDRSTYEQYF. The CDR3 nucleotides read TGTGCCAGCAGCTCGGACAGGTCCACCTACGAGCAGTACTTC.

DNA of the CDR3: TGTGCCAGCAGCTACAATACCGGGACTAGCGGGAGGGCCTACGAGCAGTACTTC. Amino acid sequence: CASSYNTGTSGRAYEQYF. The V and J genes are TRBV13 and TRBJ2-7; 16 bases line up with TRBD2. J gave up 2 bases and V 4 bases, and 8 bases lay outside the gene matches. This CDR3 spans 18 amino acids. Germline-derived CDR1 and CDR2 are PRHDT and FYEKMQ (reference sequence). The full variable domain, rest sourced from reference TRBV13 and TRBJ2-7, is AAGVIQSPRHLIKEKRETATLKCYPIPRHDTVYWYQQGPGQDPQFLISFYEKMQSDKGSIPDRFSAQQFSDYHSELNMSSLELGDSALYFCASSYNTGTSGRAYEQYFGPGTRLTVT.

CDR3 residues: CASSPGTGGTEAFF. CDR3 bases: TGCGCCAGCAGCCCGGGGACAGGGGGCACTGAAGCTTTCTTT. V and J are TRBV5-1 and TRBJ1-1, with 11 bases fitting TRBD1. The CDR3 length is 14 residues. CDR1 and CDR2 (germline): SGHRS, YFSETQ. Losses at the gene ends were 4 bases for V and 4 bases for J; bases not matched to a gene: 3.

The J gene is TRBJ2-1, the V gene TRBV7-9; 12 bases are a match to TRBD2. The trim removed 3 bases at V and 5 bases at J, leaving 5 bases unmatched. Germline loops: CDR1 SEHNR, CDR2 FQNEAQ (reference sequence). CDR3 size: 16 residues. The CDR3 spells CASSFPSGGADNEQFF. The CDR3 DNA is TGTGCCAGCAGCTTCCCTAGCGGGGGGGCGGACAATGAGCAGTTCTTC.

The chain employs TRBV10-3 and TRBJ1-4; D unclear. The CDR3 spans 12 residues. Trimming shortened V by 11 bases and J by 2 bases, and 9 bases separated the two germline ends. Germline lookup yields CDR1 ENHRY and CDR2 SYGVKD. CDR3 coding DNA: TGTGCCTCGGCGGGGACTAATGAAAAACTGTTTTTT. It codes for CASAGTNEKLFF.

CDR3 nucleotide sequence: TGTGCCAGCAGGGACAACTCTGGGGCCAACGTCCTGACTTTC. It encodes CASRDNSGANVLTF. The rearrangement joins TRBV6-1 to TRBJ2-6; D may be TRBD1 (5 bases). The CDR3 is made up of 14 amino acids. V dropped 6 bases and J dropped 0 bases, with 6 bases sitting between them. Germline V gene data show CDR1 as MNHNS and CDR2 as SASEGT.

This clone occurred a few times. The chain has TRBV6-6 and TRBJ2-1; 13 positions match TRBD2. CDR1 is MNHNY and CDR2 is SVGAGI in the germline V gene (reference sequence). The V segment lost 6 bases and the J segment 6 bases; nucleotides outside the gene matches: 5. This CDR3 is 15 amino acids long. CDR3 nucleotides: TGTGCCAGCAGGACGACTAGCGGGAGGCCCAATGAGCAGTTCTTC. Translating it yields CASRTTSGRPNEQFF.

J is TRBJ2-1 and V is TRBV6-4, with TRBD2 matching 8 bases. CDR3 length: 15 amino acids. Germline trimming cut 5 bases from V and 2 bases from J; bases unmatched to any gene: 5. The germline V gene encodes CDR1 MRHNA and CDR2 SNTAGT. The CDR3 loop is CASSSLAGTYNEQFF. CDR3 in DNA: TGTGCCAGCAGTTCTCTAGCGGGCACCTACAATGAGCAGTTCTTC.

This chain connects TRBV4-1 to TRBJ1-1; unclear D gene. Trimming left V 1 base short and J 4 bases short, with 13 bases between. There are 15 residues in the CDR3. Germline assignment: CDR1 MGHRA and CDR2 YSYEKL. DNA of the CDR3: TGCGCCAGCAGCCAAGCAGGAATTCTCGGCACTGAAGCTTTCTTT. Translating it yields CASSQAGILGTEAFF.